A selection of T cell receptor beta chains follows, all from one sample in a study of blood T cell repertoires in COVID-19. The method was immunoSEQ multiplex PCR; TCRdb's version includes in-frame clones alone and lacks a portion of them. The data contain over 200,000 clones, about 80% of them singletons. The sequencing input was peripheral blood. These receptors were taken from a woman older than 75 with acute or convalescent COVID-19. CDR3s include the opening cysteine and the closing phenylalanine or tryptophan. Fields, in order: D gene, J gene, clone size, V gene, CDR3 protein, CDR3 DNA. The D gene is left open where the match is weak. The size of a clone is reported for some rows only, either as once, few or many, or as a class for expanded clones.

. | TRBJ1-5 | . | TRBV2 | CASSVWGSNQPQHF | TGTGCCAGCAGTGTTTGGGGCAGCAATCAGCCCCAGCATTTT
TRBD2 | TRBJ2-1 | . | TRBV10-2 | CASRGRGAGVDEQFF | TGCGCCAGCAGGGGTCGCGGAGCGGGAGTGGATGAGCAGTTCTTC
TRBD1 | TRBJ2-3 | . | TRBV5-1 | CASSARDRDADTQYF | TGCGCCAGCAGCGCCCGGGACAGGGATGCAGATACGCAGTATTTT
TRBD1 | TRBJ2-5 | . | TRBV15 | CATSITGEQETQYF | TGTGCCACCAGCATAACAGGGGAACAAGAGACCCAGTACTTC
TRBD1 | TRBJ1-5 | . | TRBV28 | CASSLQPGQGSRQPQHF | TGTGCCAGCAGTTTGCAACCGGGACAGGGGAGTCGGCAGCCCCAGCATTTT
. | TRBJ2-7 | . | TRBV7-2 | CASSSGSPYEQYF | TGTGCCAGCAGCTCGGGGTCGCCGTACGAGCAGTACTTC
. | TRBJ1-2 | . | TRBV27 | CASSSTGQYGYTF | TGTGCCAGCAGTAGCACTGGGCAATATGGCTACACCTTC
. | TRBJ2-7 | . | TRBV6-5 | CASSRPGANEQYF | TGTGCCAGCAGTCGACCAGGGGCCAACGAGCAGTACTTC
. | TRBJ2-7 | . | TRBV27 | CASSFLQGREQYF | TGTGCCAGCAGTTTTCTCCAGGGTAGGGAGCAGTACTTC
. | TRBJ1-3 | . | TRBV3-1/TRBV3-2 | CASSQGWGGFSGNTIYF | TGTGCCAGCAGCCAAGGTTGGGGGGGCTTCTCTGGAAACACCATATATTTT
. | TRBJ2-3 | . | TRBV29-1 | CSVVPRVPTTSTDTQYF | TGCAGCGTTGTACCGAGAGTACCGACTACTAGCACAGATACGCAGTATTTT
. | TRBJ1-1 | . | TRBV29-1 | CSVEVARPVNTEAFF | TGCAGCGTTGAGGTAGCCCGCCCCGTGAACACTGAAGCTTTCTTT
TRBD1 | TRBJ1-1 | once | TRBV11-1 | CASSLIGQGAEAFF | TGTGCCAGCAGCCTCATCGGACAGGGGGCTGAAGCTTTCTTT
. | TRBJ1-5 | few | TRBV2 | CASSIGERQPQHF | TGTGCCAGCAGTATAGGGGAACGTCAGCCCCAGCATTTT
. | TRBJ1-2 | once | TRBV5-6 | CASSLDRLYGYTF | TGTGCCAGCAGCTTGGATAGACTCTATGGCTACACCTTC
. | TRBJ2-1 | . | TRBV6-1 | CASSEGVGHFDNEQFF | TGTGCCAGCAGTGAAGGCGTGGGACACTTTGACAATGAGCAGTTCTTC
TRBD2 | TRBJ2-1 | once | TRBV6-6 | CASSPSASGVSSYNEQFF | TGTGCCAGCAGTCCCTCTGCTAGCGGGGTGAGCTCCTACAATGAGCAGTTCTTC